Reported below is one TCR beta chain. Its antigen remains unknown. Germline V CDR1 and CDR2: MNHNS, SASEGT. Germline trimming cut 3 bases from V and 5 bases from J; bases unmatched to any gene: 4. The CDR3 is 13 amino acids. This specimen belongs to a study of beta chain features in type 1 diabetes. General study points: Moderate but significant shortening of TCRB CDR3s was recorded in all four CD4+ subsets from Type 1 diabetes patients. Researchers reported that naive, central memory and Treg TCRB repertoires appeared more similar in patients than in healthy donors.

cDNA synthesis used the whole RNA isolate, giving expressed TCRB sequences. Repertoires were generated with immunoSEQ multiplex PCR, while TCRdb's copy carries only in-frame clones and drops some. This sample yields 250,000 to 300,000 clones, of which about 23% are seen a single time; roughly 0.011% belongs to the top ten. The sequence came from a woman in her 30s with type 1 diabetes. This sequence joins TRBV6-1 and TRBJ2-7; 7 bases match TRBD1. Input material: naive CD4+ T cells from blood. CDR3 sequence (DNA): TGTGCCAGCAGTGAGACAGGGAGACACGAGCAGTACTTC. Translated: CASSETGRHEQYF.